Listed here is a single TCR beta chain. This clonotype was observed many times. The clone's antigen remains unknown. Base qualities are missing; no much larger clone stands one base away. The data were obtained in a study of Graves' ophthalmopathy and Graves' hyperthyroidism (dated by TCRdb to the late 2010s). In the study overall: Peripheral blood samples were taken at the time of initial diagnosis, before any treatment was given. After sampling, hyperthyroidism patients received methimazole starting at 30 mg daily, and ophthalmopathy patients received high-dose intravenous methylprednisolone. The 75 to 100 discovery patients were randomly split 7:3 into training and test sets. To explore V-J signatures that distinguish ophthalmopathy from hyperthyroidism, a discovery set of 100 patients was enrolled, made up of under 50 with ophthalmopathy and around 57 with stable hyperthyroidism. An independent validation cohort was composed of roughly 19 hyperthyroidism patients and some 16 patients who later progressed from hyperthyroidism to ophthalmopathy. The study used TCR beta repertoire signatures to distinguish Graves' ophthalmopathy from Graves' hyperthyroidism and to predict progression to ophthalmopathy. In roughly six hyperthyroidism patients, the T-cell repertoire of thyroid tissue was compared with the T-cell repertoire of blood. In total, some 130 blood samples were TCR-sequenced: 43 ophthalmopathy, some 80 hyperthyroidism and some 17 hyperthyroidism-to-ophthalmopathy patients.

Points the paper makes about the study in general: In validation, the model predicted ophthalmopathy progression with nearly 71% sensitivity and 72% to 80% specificity; more than ten predicted patients were CT-confirmed with GO in a median of approximately 6.5 months. Among expanded thyroid clonotypes with frequency above 0.001, most also showed up in blood, which suggests that blood repertoires may reflect the thyroid immune response. In cross-validation, the 13-signature model distinguished ophthalmopathy from stable hyperthyroidism with nearly 90% sensitivity and approximately 81% specificity, and in the test set the corresponding values were approximately 79% and 70%. Sample size was not predetermined statistically, and investigators were not blinded to group allocation.

The ophthalmopathy patients had moderately to severely active disease, with a Clinical Activity Score of 3 or higher, a NOSPECS grade of 4 or higher, and a disease duration of less than 3 months. Patients with other autoimmune diseases, uncontrolled infections, pregnancy or lactation were excluded from the study. Diagnosis relied on clinical symptoms, serum thyroxine, TRAb, thyroid ultrasound and orbital computed tomography. Using Ficoll-Paque density gradient centrifugation, PBMCs were isolated from 10 ml of fresh peripheral blood. Total RNA was extracted using Trizol reagent, and RNA quality was checked on an Agilent 2100 Bioanalyzer. V and J are truncated by 2 bases and 5 bases respectively, leaving an intervening sequence of 7 bases. Taken from cysteine to phenylalanine, the CDR3 has 12 residues. Just CDR3 DNA is preserved here, 36 bases in frame from base 1. CDR1 is given as SEHNR and CDR2 as FQNEAQ, both from the germline V gene (reference sequence).

For repertoire sequencing, the TCR beta CDR3 regions were amplified from RNA transcripts. A first-round RT-PCR used HTBI primers with the Qiagen OneStep RT-PCR kit, followed by a second-round multiplex PCR, size selection and purification. Libraries were sequenced on an Illumina HiSeq2000 using paired-end 100 bp reads. The original methods were these. SOAPnuke was used to process the reads, removing any read that contained adapters or uncalled bases, had a mean Phred below 15, or lacked an exact match to the constant primer or identifier. High-quality paired reads were merged with COPE v1.2.5. Each unique nucleotide sequence was treated as a clonotype, and MiTCR v1.1 was used to align the clonotypes to the IMGT TRB V, D and J references. Only V-J combinations with frequency above 0.0001 were analysed, covering approximately 99% of repertoires. For each V-J combination, a TCR clonal expansion and chaos score was defined as the ratio of F50 clonal expansion to chaos observed in the TCRdist matrix. Features were reduced by Welch's t-statistics and random forest to around 14 V-J combinations, which fed a naive Bayes classifier. The similarity between thyroid and blood repertoires was quantified using the Morisita-Horn index. The public reads were quality trimmed at Q25 with fastp and then assembled into clones with MiXCR by TCRdb, keeping productive beta chains. Records with the same CDR3 protein are collapsed into one entry carrying the most frequent genes and DNA. The V and J calls shown here were made by TCRdb, not taken from the authors' results. In this sample the table shows almost 400,000 distinct CDR3 sequences, roughly 18% of which occur a single time. About 1.4% of the sample is held by the ten biggest clonotypes.

This receptor was taken from a woman under 30 with Graves' ophthalmopathy. Donor details come from another sample of the same person, matched by shared clones. Sequencing used peripheral blood. The chain is made from TRBV7-9 and TRBJ2-7, with the D gene call left open. The sequenced DNA is TGTGCCAGCAGCTTATCGGCAAACGAGCAGTACTTC. It encodes CASSLSANEQYF. Extended through the reference TRBV7-9 and TRBJ2-7 proteins, this CDR3 yields the full variable domain: DTGVSQNPRHKITKRGQNVTFRCDPISEHNRLYWYRQTLGQGPEFLTYFQNEAQLEKSRLLSDRFSAERPKGSFSTLEIQRTEQGDSAMYLCASSLSANEQYFGPGTRLTVT.